The 14 T cell receptor beta chains listed next were all sequenced from one sample in a study of blood T cells in healthy people across ages. The second PCR ran roughly 6 to 12 cycles with a sample-barcoded 5' primer and J-beta primers. TCRdb independently ran MiXCR on the 5' RACE reads; one entry per CDR3 protein. The sample has roughly 1.6 million distinct CDR3 sequences, roughly 32% seen once. The sample consisted of blood. Receptors originate from a woman in her 30s in good health.

The CDR3 DNA is TGTGCCAGCAGCCCGCAAACGGGGGAAGAGCAGTACTTC. This encodes CASSPQTGEEQYF. The genes are TRBV13 and TRBJ2-7; possible D gene TRBD2, 6 bases. CDR3 length: 13 amino acids. Trimming took 5 bases from V and 7 from J, leaving 15 bases between them. Germline V gives CDR1 PRHDT, CDR2 FYEKMQ (reference sequence). Filled out from reference TRBV13 and TRBJ2-7, the complete variable domain reads AAGVIQSPRHLIKEKRETATLKCYPIPRHDTVYWYQQGPGQDPQFLISFYEKMQSDKGSIPDRFSAQQFSDYHSELNMSSLELGDSALYFCASSPQTGEEQYFGPGTRLTVT.

This clonotype was seen a handful of times. CDR3 sequence (DNA): TGTGCCAGCAGCGGGGGAGGACGGGGGATCGTGAATGAGCAGTTCTTC. This translates into CASSGGGRGIVNEQFF. The chain employs TRBV9 and TRBJ2-1; tentatively, D is TRBD2 (6 bases). In germline, CDR1 is SGDLS, CDR2 YYNGEE. V was clipped by 3 bases and J by 7 bases, with 20 bases between them. The CDR3 sequence is 16 residues long.

In its sample, this clonotype was seen many times. The chain uses TRBV4-2 and TRBJ2-6, with D possibly TRBD2 on 6 matching bases. CDR1 and CDR2 from the germline V gene are LGHNA and YNFKEQ. The CDR3 has 18 residues. V dropped 2 bases and J dropped 2 bases, with 16 bases sitting between them. CDR3 DNA: TGTGCCAGCAGCCAACCCGGACGGGGGAGCGCTGGGGCCAACGTCCTGACTTTC. Its translation: CASSQPGRGSAGANVLTF.

This clonotype was seen more than once but under ten times. The chain has TRBV6-5 and TRBJ1-6; TRBD1 might be the D (5 bases). This CDR3 has 18 residues. Germline values: CDR1 MNHEY, CDR2 SVGAGI. Trimming removed 0 bases from V and 1 base from J, with 13 bases in between. This chain's CDR3 is CASSYSQGSFSYNSPLHF. The CDR3 DNA sequence: TGTGCCAGCAGTTACTCCCAGGGATCCTTTTCCTATAATTCACCCCTCCACTTT.

The chain combines TRBV29-1 with TRBJ2-2, with TRBD2 matching 7 bases. The J segment lost 1 base and the V segment lost 3 bases, leaving 5 bases of the junction unmatched. CDR3 length: 15 residues. The germline V gene encodes CDR1 SQVTM and CDR2 ANQGSEA. Here the CDR3 DNA reads TGCAGCGTTGACGGGACGGGAGGGAACACCGGGGAGCTGTTTTTT. Its translation: CSVDGTGGNTGELFF.

The chain has TRBV6-5 and TRBJ1-6, with unresolved D. From germline, CDR1 is MNHEY and CDR2 SVGAGI. The ends were cut back, 2 bases at V and 7 bases at J, with 15 bases in the middle. The CDR3 is made up of 16 amino acids. CDR3 amino acids: CASSYDPSARNSPLHF. The DNA of the CDR3 is TGTGCCAGCAGTTACGACCCTTCGGCCCGGAATTCACCCCTCCACTTT.

V and J are TRBV6-5 and TRBJ1-4, with 7 bases that match TRBD1. The CDR3 length is 16 residues. Per the germline V gene, CDR1 is MNHEY and CDR2 is SVGAGI. The ends lost 4 bases at V and 6 bases at J; junction bases unmatched: 11. CDR3: CASSFFSGTADEKLFF. In DNA form, the CDR3 reads TGTGCCAGCAGTTTTTTCTCCGGGACAGCGGATGAAAAACTGTTTTTT.

The chain combines TRBV7-8 with TRBJ2-5; D gene uncertain. The closer fit of TRBJ2-7 to the DNA end suggests the J call may be wrong. CDR1 is SGHVS and CDR2 is FQNEAQ in the germline V gene. This CDR3 is built from 13 residues. CDR3 amino acids: CASRAVTGHEQYF. In nucleotides, the CDR3 is TGTGCCAGCCGCGCCGTCACTGGCCACGAGCAGTACTTC.

This clonotype was counted once. This chain uses TRBV4-1 with TRBJ2-7; D possibly corresponds to TRBD1 (6 bases). Germline V gene data show CDR1 as MGHRA and CDR2 as YSYEKL. The ends were cut back, 4 bases at V and 4 bases at J, with 17 bases in the middle. CDR3 length: 15 amino acids. In DNA, the CDR3 is TGCGCCAGCAGCCTGGAGAGACAGGTAGAATACGAGCAGTACTTC. Amino acid sequence: CASSLERQVEYEQYF.

The chain is built from TRBV29-1 and TRBJ1-1; D may be TRBD1 (5 bases). In germline, CDR1 is SQVTM, CDR2 ANQGSEA. V lost 3 bases and J 1 base, leaving 12 bases between the germline ends. The CDR3 covers 14 residues. The CDR3 nucleotides read TGCAGCGTTGAGAGACGGGGGACGAACACTGAAGCTTTCTTT. This sequence encodes CSVERRGTNTEAFF.

The table lists this clonotype with a few counts. The rearrangement uses TRBV20-1 and TRBJ2-7; D remains unclear. Trimming took 6 bases from V and 2 from J, leaving 11 bases between them. The CDR3 loop spans 12 amino acids. Germline V gives CDR1 DFQATT, CDR2 SNEGSKA (reference sequence). The CDR3 DNA reads TGCAGTGCGACCCCACGCCCCTACGAGCAGTACTTC. Amino acid sequence: CSATPRPYEQYF.

As concerns this clonotype: At one of its ends the junction is not consistent with the germline gene, which may arise from a read error. J is TRBJ2-3 and V is TRBV4-1, with 10 bases identical to TRBD1. This CDR3 spans 17 amino acids. Germline CDR1 MGHRA, CDR2 YSYEKL. CDR3 in amino acids: CASGHPEDRGRPDTQYF. In DNA, the CDR3 is TGCGCCAGCGGCCACCCAGAGGACAGGGGGAGGCCAGATACGCAGTATTTT.

This clonotype was detected a few times. The chain employs TRBV6-1 and TRBJ1-5; 8 bases line up with TRBD1. V lost 0 bases and J lost 3; bases outside the gene matches: 1. Germline V gene sequence: CDR1 MNHNS, CDR2 SASEGT. This CDR3 is 15 amino acids long. CDR3 in amino acids: CASSEATGANQPQHF. CDR3 in DNA: TGTGCCAGCAGTGAAGCGACAGGGGCCAATCAGCCCCAGCATTTT.

The chain combines TRBV27 with TRBJ2-7; weak D call: TRBD1 (6 bases). V was shortened by 6 bases and J by 3 bases, with 15 bases between the two germline ends. From germline, CDR1 is MNHEY and CDR2 SMNVEV (reference sequence). This CDR3 region has 14 residues. CDR3 amino acids: CASSQTGPRYEQYF. DNA for the CDR3: TGTGCCAGCAGCCAGACAGGACCGCGCTACGAGCAGTACTTC.